The 28 T cell receptor beta chains below all came from one sample that was sequenced in a study of shared clonotypes between healthy human individuals. Profiling relied on immunoSEQ multiplex PCR, and the TCRdb table lists in-frame clones only, not all of them. The sample lists around 620,000 clones; approximately 95% were seen once. Positively selected for CCR7, the CD45RO-negative cells used as naive CD8 cells excluded terminally differentiated effector memory CD45RA+ cells. The source material was naive CD8+ T cells sorted from blood. Receptors were obtained from a woman between 25 and 40 years old in good health.

The V gene is TRBV9, the J gene TRBJ1-3, with a weak D call TRBD1 (5 bases). In germline, CDR1 is SGDLS, CDR2 YYNGEE. Trimming pared 1 base from V and 0 bases from J, leaving 11 bases between. CDR3 length equals 16 residues. CDR3 protein: CASSVRGDSSGNTIYF. DNA for the CDR3: TGTGCCAGCAGCGTACGGGGGGACTCCTCTGGAAACACCATATATTTT.

This clone showed up just once. The gene calls are TRBV5-6 and TRBJ2-6; D remains ambiguous. The CDR3 is 18 amino acids. Trimming cost V 0 bases and J 0 bases, with 13 bases left between them. Germline loops: CDR1 SGHDT, CDR2 YYEEEE. DNA of the CDR3: TGTGCCAGCAGCTTGGTGAGTTACGGCAGCTCTGGGGCCAACGTCCTGACTTTC. This codes for CASSLVSYGSSGANVLTF. Using reference TRBV5-6 and TRBJ2-6 for the parts outside the CDR3, the full variable domain is DAGVTQSPTHLIKTRGQQVTLRCSPKSGHDTVSWYQQALGQGPQFIFQYYEEEERQRGNFPDRFSGHQFPNYSSELNVNALLLGDSALYLCASSLVSYGSSGANVLTFGAGSRLTVL.

V usage is TRBV5-6 and J usage is TRBJ2-5, with D perhaps TRBD1 (5 bases). The DNA end favors TRBJ2-7, so the J call may be wrong. The CDR3 is 12 amino acids. Germline CDR1 is SGHDT and CDR2 is YYEEEE. The CDR3 protein is CASSPAGYEQYF. The CDR3, as DNA: TGTGCCAGCAGCCCAGCAGGGTACGAGCAGTACTTC.

The chain is built from TRBV4-1 and TRBJ1-1; 7 bases are a match to TRBD1. Germline V CDR1 and CDR2: MGHRA, YSYEKL. The V and J ends lost 1 base and 3 bases, in that order; junction bases with no gene match: 5. The CDR3 runs to 15 residues. The CDR3 region is CASSQVGGQHTEAFF. CDR3 nucleotide sequence: TGCGCCAGCAGCCAAGTTGGGGGACAGCACACTGAAGCTTTCTTT.

This chain links TRBV4-1 with TRBJ1-2; D gene ambiguous. CDR1 MGHRA and CDR2 YSYEKL come from the germline V gene. The CDR3 totals 13 residues. Trimming stripped 8 bases from V and 7 bases from J, with 17 bases between. Here the CDR3 DNA reads TGCGCCAGCCGAGGAAGCTATTATTCTGGCTACACCTTC. Its translation: CASRGSYYSGYTF.

The chain couples TRBV28 to TRBJ1-2; unclear D gene. Germline CDR1 reads MDHEN; CDR2 reads SYDVKM. Trimming pared 7 bases from V and 0 bases from J, leaving 15 bases between. The CDR3 runs to 15 residues. CDR3 sequence (DNA): TGTGCCAGCACCTTGATGAGGGCCTCTAACTATGGCTACACCTTC. It translates to CASTLMRASNYGYTF.

The chain links TRBV28 to TRBJ1-1; D is unclear. The V gene lost 2 bases and the J gene lost 8 bases, with 12 bases spanning the gap. Germline values: CDR1 MDHEN, CDR2 SYDVKM. The CDR3 is made up of 13 amino acids. The CDR3 loop is CASSLAVQVEAFF. CDR3 nucleotides: TGTGCCAGCAGTTTAGCGGTCCAGGTCGAAGCTTTCTTT.

The chain has TRBV5-1 and TRBJ2-2; 9 bases align to TRBD2. V was clipped by 5 bases and J by 6 bases; unmatched bases: 11. CDR3 size: 16 residues. Germline CDR1 is SGHRS and CDR2 is YFSETQ. CDR3 region: CASRISGRQPPGELFF. The CDR3 nucleotides read TGCGCCAGCAGAATTAGCGGGAGACAACCCCCCGGGGAGCTGTTTTTT. The full variable domain, in which reference TRBV5-1 and TRBJ2-2 provide the parts outside the CDR3, is KAGVTQTPRYLIKTRGQQVTLSCSPISGHRSVSWYQQTPGQGLQFLFEYFSETQRNKGNFPGRFSGRQFSNSRSEMNVSTLELGDSALYLCASRISGRQPPGELFFGEGSRLTVL.

CDR3 DNA sequence: TGCGCCAGCACCGGAGGACTCATGAACACTGAAGCTTTCTTT. Translated: CASTGGLMNTEAFF. V gene TRBV4-1 combines with J gene TRBJ1-1; D call uncertain. Trimming removed 7 bases from V and 0 bases from J, with 12 bases in between. The CDR3 sequence is 14 residues long. Germline V CDR1 and CDR2: MGHRA, YSYEKL.

The chain recombines TRBV7-6 with TRBJ1-5; D is undetermined. Germline-derived CDR1 and CDR2 are SGHVS and FNYEAQ. V gave up 0 bases and J gave up 4 bases, with 7 bases separating them. The CDR3 runs 14 residues. The CDR3 here is CASSLAGNNQPQHF. The CDR3 DNA sequence: TGTGCCAGCAGCTTAGCGGGGAATAATCAGCCCCAGCATTTT.

V is TRBV28 and J is TRBJ2-3; maybe TRBD2 (6 bases). Germline values: CDR1 MDHEN, CDR2 SYDVKM. The CDR3 runs 13 residues. Deletions cut 3 bases from V and 3 bases from J, with 7 bases between. The CDR3 reads CASSLTRTDTQYF. The CDR3 DNA follows: TGTGCCAGCAGTTTGACTAGAACAGATACGCAGTATTTT. Variable domain in full (rest from reference TRBV28 and TRBJ2-3): DVKVTQSSRYLVKRTGEKVFLECVQDMDHENMFWYRQDPGLGLRLIYFSYDVKMKEKGDIPEGYSVSREKKERFSLILESASTNQTSMYLCASSLTRTDTQYFGPGTRLTVL.

The CDR3 protein is CATLEPTGPEQYF. The CDR3 region has the DNA TGTGCCACGTTAGAGCCGACAGGGCCCGAGCAGTACTTC. The rearrangement uses TRBV10-3 and TRBJ2-7; the match to TRBD1 covers 7 bases. After removal of 10 bases from V and 6 bases from J, the junction contained 12 bases not matched to a gene. The CDR3 runs to 13 residues. CDR1 is ENHRY and CDR2 is SYGVKD in the germline V gene.

CDR3 nucleotide sequence: TGTGCCAGCAGCACCCTCGGGGGAGGGCAGGGCGGGGAGCTGTTTTTT. This codes for CASSTLGGGQGGELFF. This chain connects TRBV13 to TRBJ2-2; TRBD2 matches 7 bases. Germline V gives CDR1 PRHDT, CDR2 FYEKMQ (reference sequence). This CDR3 spans 16 amino acids. The J segment lost 7 bases and the V segment lost 5 bases, leaving 13 bases of the junction unmatched. Using reference TRBV13 and TRBJ2-2 for the parts outside the CDR3, the full variable domain is AAGVIQSPRHLIKEKRETATLKCYPIPRHDTVYWYQQGPGQDPQFLISFYEKMQSDKGSIPDRFSAQQFSDYHSELNMSSLELGDSALYFCASSTLGGGQGGELFFGEGSRLTVL.

J is TRBJ2-2 and V is TRBV19; D may be TRBD1 (6 bases). This CDR3 is 17 amino acids long. In germline, CDR1 is LNHDA, CDR2 SQIVND (reference sequence). Trimming took 3 bases from V and 3 from J, leaving 17 bases between them. The CDR3, as DNA: TGTGCCAGTAGTATCGATCCTGGACAGCCCTACACCGGGGAGCTGTTTTTT. Translating it yields CASSIDPGQPYTGELFF.

The chain combines TRBV2 with TRBJ2-7; D possibly corresponds to TRBD1 (6 bases). V shed 3 bases and J shed 4 bases, with 13 bases lying between them. This CDR3 spans 14 amino acids. Germline-derived CDR1 and CDR2 are SNHLY and FYNNEI. This CDR3 reads CASSDAGRGYEQYF. CDR3 sequence (DNA): TGTGCCAGCAGTGACGCGGGCAGGGGATACGAGCAGTACTTC.

The chain carries TRBV19 and TRBJ1-3; 7 bases line up with TRBD1. This CDR3 has 15 residues. The V and J ends lost 5 bases and 4 bases, in that order; junction bases with no gene match: 8. Per the germline V gene, CDR1 is LNHDA and CDR2 is SQIVND (reference sequence). CDR3 residues: CASSQLQGSGNTIYF. The CDR3 DNA follows: TGTGCCAGTAGTCAACTACAGGGGTCGGGAAACACCATATATTTT. The whole variable domain, remainder taken from reference TRBV19 and TRBJ1-3, is DGGITQSPKYLFRKEGQNVTLSCEQNLNHDAMYWYRQDPGQGLRLIYYSQIVNDFQKGDIAEGYSVSREKKESFPLTVTSAQKNPTAFYLCASSQLQGSGNTIYFGEGSWLTVV.

The rearrangement links TRBV30 to TRBJ2-1; the match to TRBD2 covers 11 bases. This CDR3 comprises 14 residues. With V trimmed by 3 bases and J by 6 bases, 4 bases remained unmatched. Per germline, CDR1 GTSNPN and CDR2 SVGIG (reference sequence). The CDR3 sequence: CAWSSGTSGNEQFF. The CDR3 bases are TGTGCCTGGAGCAGCGGGACTAGCGGCAATGAGCAGTTCTTC.

The CDR3 reads CASSGTPLEYNQPQHF. The CDR3 nucleotides read TGTGCCAGCAGCGGAACACCCTTGGAGTACAATCAGCCCCAGCATTTT. The chain couples TRBV5-8 to TRBJ1-5; D uncertain. In germline, CDR1 is SGHTS, CDR2 YDEGEE. The germline V and J ends were trimmed by 4 bases and 3 bases, with 17 bases remaining between them. The CDR3 length is 16 residues. The full variable domain, in which reference TRBV5-8 and TRBJ1-5 provide the parts outside the CDR3, is EAGVTQSPTHLIKTRGQQATLRCSPISGHTSVYWYQQALGLGLQFLLWYDEGEERNRGNFPPRFSGRQFPNYSSELNVNALELEDSALYLCASSGTPLEYNQPQHFGDGTRLSIL.

The V call is TRBV27, the J call TRBJ2-3; D is ambiguous. The V gene's germline CDR1 is MNHEY and CDR2 SMNVEV (reference sequence). The CDR3 totals 13 residues. V lost 5 bases and J lost 4, with 10 bases in between. The CDR3 loop is CASSSWASDTQYF. For the CDR3, the DNA is TGTGCCAGCAGTAGTTGGGCCTCAGATACGCAGTATTTT.

The chain recombines TRBV13 with TRBJ2-1, with 9 bases aligning to TRBD1. J lost 13 bases, V lost 5 bases, and 9 bases had no gene match. The CDR3 contains 13 residues. Germline values: CDR1 PRHDT, CDR2 FYEKMQ (reference sequence). The DNA for the CDR3 is TGTGCCAGCAGCCGGGACAGGGAACCCCGACAGTTCTTC. Translating it yields CASSRDREPRQFF. Combining the CDR3 with reference TRBV13 and TRBJ2-1 gives the whole variable domain AAGVIQSPRHLIKEKRETATLKCYPIPRHDTVYWYQQGPGQDPQFLISFYEKMQSDKGSIPDRFSAQQFSDYHSELNMSSLELGDSALYFCASSRDREPRQFFGPGTRLTVL.

A single count supports this clone. The chain recombines TRBV7-9 with TRBJ1-2; D is unresolved. CDR1 SEHNR and CDR2 FQNEAQ come from the germline V gene (reference sequence). The V gene lost 2 bases and the J gene lost 5 bases, with 6 bases spanning the gap. The CDR3 is 12 residues long. The CDR3 sequence is CASSLKGYGYTF. CDR3 coding DNA: TGTGCCAGCAGCTTAAAAGGGTATGGCTACACCTTC. Full variable domain (remainder filled in from reference TRBV7-9 and TRBJ1-2): DTGVSQNPRHKITKRGQNVTFRCDPISEHNRLYWYRQTLGQGPEFLTYFQNEAQLEKSRLLSDRFSAERPKGSFSTLEIQRTEQGDSAMYLCASSLKGYGYTFGSGTRLTVV.

V usage is TRBV2 and J usage is TRBJ2-7, with TRBD2 matching over 11 bases. This CDR3 region has 18 residues. Trimming took 6 bases from V and 0 from J; bases not matched to a gene: 13. Looked up from germline, CDR1 is SNHLY and CDR2 is FYNNEI. The chain's CDR3 is CASRGGLADRRSSYEQYF. Written as DNA, the CDR3 is TGTGCCAGCAGGGGGGGACTAGCGGATAGACGGAGCTCCTACGAGCAGTACTTC.

This clone appeared a single time. The chain carries TRBV6-1 and TRBJ2-7; the D gene is possibly TRBD1 (6 bases). The V end lost 8 bases, the J end lost 6 bases, and 14 bases lay between the germline ends. Germline V lookup: CDR1 MNHNS, CDR2 SASEGT. There are 12 residues in the CDR3. The CDR3 DNA is TGTGCCAGCTCCGCTCTAGGGGGCGAGCAGTACTTC. It encodes CASSALGGEQYF.

The V and J genes are TRBV28 and TRBJ2-7, with 10 bases aligning to TRBD1. The CDR3 has 13 residues. The germline gives CDR1 MDHEN, CDR2 SYDVKM. J gave up 6 bases and V 4 bases, and 3 bases lay outside the gene matches. As DNA, the CDR3 is TGTGCCAGCAGTTCGTGGACAGGGGGCGAGCAGTACTTC. This gives the protein CASSSWTGGEQYF.

The DNA of the CDR3 is TGTGCCAGCAGCTTAGCCCAGATCGAGCAGTACTTC. It yields the protein CASSLAQIEQYF. The genes are TRBV7-8 and TRBJ2-7; D unresolved. This CDR3 has 12 residues. V lost 0 bases, J lost 6 bases, and 6 bases lay in between. CDR1 is SGHVS and CDR2 is FQNEAQ in the germline V gene.

V and J are TRBV7-9 and TRBJ2-5; a possible D gene is TRBD1 (7 bases). V lost 5 bases, J lost 5 bases, and 12 bases lay in between. CDR1 SEHNR and CDR2 FQNEAQ come from the germline V gene (reference sequence). This CDR3 contains 13 residues. The CDR3 region is CASSETGRETQYF. CDR3 in DNA: TGTGCCAGCAGCGAGACAGGGAGGGAGACCCAGTACTTC.

This rearrangement joins TRBV7-9 to TRBJ2-1; a weak D match, TRBD2 (6 bases). V was cut by 6 bases and J by 10 bases, with 13 bases left in between. This CDR3 is 12 amino acids long. Germline loops: CDR1 SEHNR, CDR2 FQNEAQ (reference sequence). The CDR3 DNA is TGTGCCAGCAGGCGGGACTTCTCAGAGCAGTTCTTC. It encodes CASRRDFSEQFF.

The V and J genes are TRBV19 and TRBJ2-5; a possible D gene is TRBD2 (6 bases). There are 15 residues in the CDR3. Germline values: CDR1 LNHDA, CDR2 SQIVND (reference sequence). V was shortened by 0 bases and J by 0 bases, with 8 bases between the two germline ends. The CDR3 DNA is TGTGCCAGTAGTATAGAACTAGCCGACCAAGAGACCCAGTACTTC. Its protein product is CASSIELADQETQYF.